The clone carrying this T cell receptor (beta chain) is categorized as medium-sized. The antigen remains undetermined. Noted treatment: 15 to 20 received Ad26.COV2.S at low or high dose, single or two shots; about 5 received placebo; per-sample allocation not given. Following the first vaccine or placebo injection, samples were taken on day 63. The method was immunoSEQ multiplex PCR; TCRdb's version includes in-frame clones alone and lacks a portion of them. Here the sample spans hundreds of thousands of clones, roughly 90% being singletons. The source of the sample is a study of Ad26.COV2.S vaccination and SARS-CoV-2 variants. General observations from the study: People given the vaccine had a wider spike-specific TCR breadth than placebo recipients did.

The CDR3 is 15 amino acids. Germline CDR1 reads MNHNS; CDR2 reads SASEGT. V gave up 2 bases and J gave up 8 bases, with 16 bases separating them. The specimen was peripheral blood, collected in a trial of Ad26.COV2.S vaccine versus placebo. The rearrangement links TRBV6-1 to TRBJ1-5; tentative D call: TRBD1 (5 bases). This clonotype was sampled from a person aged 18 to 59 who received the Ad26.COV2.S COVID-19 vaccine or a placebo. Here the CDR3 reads CASSENTGGWEPQHF. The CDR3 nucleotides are TGTGCCAGCAGTGAAAATACTGGGGGGTGGGAGCCCCAGCATTTT.